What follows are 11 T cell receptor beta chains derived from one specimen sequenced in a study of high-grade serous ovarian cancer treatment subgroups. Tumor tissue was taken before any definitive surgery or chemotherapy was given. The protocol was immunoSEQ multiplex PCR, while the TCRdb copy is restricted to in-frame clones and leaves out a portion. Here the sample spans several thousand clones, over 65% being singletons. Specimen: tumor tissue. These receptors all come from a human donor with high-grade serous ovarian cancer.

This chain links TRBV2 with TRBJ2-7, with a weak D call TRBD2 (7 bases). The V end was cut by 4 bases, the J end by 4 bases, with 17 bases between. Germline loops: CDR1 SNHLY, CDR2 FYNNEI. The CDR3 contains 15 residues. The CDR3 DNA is TGTGCCAGCAGTGCGGGGGGCCTGGACGGATACGAGCAGTACTTC. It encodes CASSAGGLDGYEQYF.

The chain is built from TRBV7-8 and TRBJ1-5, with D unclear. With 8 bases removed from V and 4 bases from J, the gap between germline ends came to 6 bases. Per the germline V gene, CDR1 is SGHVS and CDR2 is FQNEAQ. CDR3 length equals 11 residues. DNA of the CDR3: TGTGCCAGCGGGGAAAATCAGCCCCAGCATTTT. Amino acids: CASGENQPQHF.

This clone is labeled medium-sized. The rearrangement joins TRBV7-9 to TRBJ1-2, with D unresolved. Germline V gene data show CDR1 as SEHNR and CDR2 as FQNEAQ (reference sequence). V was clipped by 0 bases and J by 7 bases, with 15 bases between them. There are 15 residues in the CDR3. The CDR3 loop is CASSLAGWGTGGYTF. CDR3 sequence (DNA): TGTGCCAGCAGCTTAGCAGGATGGGGAACGGGTGGCTACACCTTC.

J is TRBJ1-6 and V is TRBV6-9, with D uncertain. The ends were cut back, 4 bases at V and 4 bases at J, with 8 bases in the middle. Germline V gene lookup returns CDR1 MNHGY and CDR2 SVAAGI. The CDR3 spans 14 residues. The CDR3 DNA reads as TGTGCCAGCAGTTCCACGCGGTATAATTCACCCCTCCACTTT. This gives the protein CASSSTRYNSPLHF.

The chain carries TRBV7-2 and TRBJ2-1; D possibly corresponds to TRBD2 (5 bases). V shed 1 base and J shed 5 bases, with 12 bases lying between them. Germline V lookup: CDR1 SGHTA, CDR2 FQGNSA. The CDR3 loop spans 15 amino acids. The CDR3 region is CASSLVPGYDNEQFF. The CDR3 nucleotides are TGTGCCAGCAGCTTAGTCCCGGGGTACGACAATGAGCAGTTCTTC.

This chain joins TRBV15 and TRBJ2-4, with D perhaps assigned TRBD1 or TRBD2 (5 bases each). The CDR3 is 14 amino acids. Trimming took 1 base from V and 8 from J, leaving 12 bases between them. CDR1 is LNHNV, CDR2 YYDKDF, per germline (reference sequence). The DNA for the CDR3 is TGTGCCACCAGCAGAGGAGGGGCTGGGGACATTCAGTACTTC. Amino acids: CATSRGGAGDIQYF. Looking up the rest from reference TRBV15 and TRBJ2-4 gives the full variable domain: DAMVIQNPRYQVTQFGKPVTLSCSQTLNHNVMYWYQQKSSQAPKLLFHYYDKDFNNEADTPDNFQSRRPNTSFCFLDIRSPGLGDTAMYLCATSRGGAGDIQYFGAGTRLSVL.

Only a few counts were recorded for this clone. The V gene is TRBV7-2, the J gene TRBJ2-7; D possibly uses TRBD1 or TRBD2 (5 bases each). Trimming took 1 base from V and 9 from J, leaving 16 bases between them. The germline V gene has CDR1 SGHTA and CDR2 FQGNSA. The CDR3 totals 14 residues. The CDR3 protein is CASSLGGLGTVQYF. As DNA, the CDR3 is TGTGCCAGCAGCTTAGGAGGGCTCGGGACCGTGCAGTACTTC.

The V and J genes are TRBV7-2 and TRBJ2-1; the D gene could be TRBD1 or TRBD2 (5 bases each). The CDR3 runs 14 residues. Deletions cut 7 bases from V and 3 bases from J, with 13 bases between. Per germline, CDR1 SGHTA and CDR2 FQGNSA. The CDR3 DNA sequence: TGTGCCAGCACCTCCGTTGGGGGCTACAATGAGCAGTTCTTC. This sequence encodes CASTSVGGYNEQFF. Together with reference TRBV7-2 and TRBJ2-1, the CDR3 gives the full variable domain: GAGVSQSPSNKVTEKGKDVELRCDPISGHTALYWYRQSLGQGLEFLIYFQGNSAPDKSGLPSDRFSAERTGGSVSTLTIQRTQQEDSAVYLCASTSVGGYNEQFFGPGTRLTVL.

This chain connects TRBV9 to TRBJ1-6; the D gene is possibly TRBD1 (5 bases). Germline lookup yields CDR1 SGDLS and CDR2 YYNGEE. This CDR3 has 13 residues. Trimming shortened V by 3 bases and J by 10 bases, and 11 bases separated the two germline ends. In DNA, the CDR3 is TGTGCCAGCAGCGGCAGGGATGGATCACCCCTCCACTTT. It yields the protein CASSGRDGSPLHF. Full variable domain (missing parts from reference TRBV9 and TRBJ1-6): DSGVTQTPKHLITATGQRVTLRCSPRSGDLSVYWYQQSLDQGLQFLIQYYNGEERAKGNILERFSAQQFPDLHSELNLSSLELGDSALYFCASSGRDGSPLHFGNGTRLTVT.

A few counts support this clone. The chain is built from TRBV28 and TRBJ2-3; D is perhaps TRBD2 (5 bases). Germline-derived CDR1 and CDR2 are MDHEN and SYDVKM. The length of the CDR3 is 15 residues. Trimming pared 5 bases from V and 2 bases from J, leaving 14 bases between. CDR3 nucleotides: TGTGCCAGCAGTCCCCCAAACGGACTCACAGATACGCAGTATTTT. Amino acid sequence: CASSPPNGLTDTQYF. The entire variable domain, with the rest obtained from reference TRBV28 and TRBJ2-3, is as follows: DVKVTQSSRYLVKRTGEKVFLECVQDMDHENMFWYRQDPGLGLRLIYFSYDVKMKEKGDIPEGYSVSREKKERFSLILESASTNQTSMYLCASSPPNGLTDTQYFGPGTRLTVL.

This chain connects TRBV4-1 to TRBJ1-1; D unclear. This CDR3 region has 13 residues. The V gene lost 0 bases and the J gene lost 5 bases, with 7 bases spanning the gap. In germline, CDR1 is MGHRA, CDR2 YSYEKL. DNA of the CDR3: TGCGCCAGCAGCCAAGAAGGCACGACTGAAGCTTTCTTT. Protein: CASSQEGTTEAFF.